What follows are 5 T cell receptor beta chains derived from one specimen sequenced in a study of blood T cell repertoires in COVID-19. TCRdb's table, derived via immunoSEQ multiplex PCR, lists solely in-frame clones and lacks some. This sample yields about 130,000 clones, of which approximately 80% are seen a single time; less than 20% belongs to the top ten. The sequenced sample consisted of peripheral blood. These receptors were obtained from a woman between 50 and 59 years old with acute or convalescent COVID-19.

This chain connects TRBV19 to TRBJ2-7, with 11 positions matching TRBD1. Germline V gives CDR1 LNHDA, CDR2 SQIVND (reference sequence). Trimming took 2 bases from V and 7 from J; bases not matched to a gene: 4. The CDR3 is 14 residues long. CDR3 nucleotide sequence: TGTGCCAGTAGTATAAAGGACAGGGGGCATGAGCAGTACTTC. Translation: CASSIKDRGHEQYF.

This rearrangement joins TRBV29-1 to TRBJ1-6; 8 positions agree with TRBD1. CDR1 SQVTM and CDR2 ANQGSEA come from the germline V gene. J gave up 10 bases and V 7 bases, and 9 bases lay outside the gene matches. The CDR3 sequence is 13 residues long. The CDR3 region has the DNA TGCAGCGGGAAGACAGGGGTCGACTCACCCCTCCACTTT. Translation: CSGKTGVDSPLHF.

This chain joins TRBV11-2 and TRBJ2-7; 9 bases align to TRBD1. With 5 bases clipped from V and 2 bases from J, the junction kept 10 bases outside the gene matches. The germline V gene has CDR1 SGHAT and CDR2 FQNNGV. This CDR3 region has 16 residues. The CDR3 DNA reads as TGTGCCAGCAGCCGTAACCGGGACAGGGAAGCCTACGAGCAGTACTTC. This translates into CASSRNRDREAYEQYF.

The chain couples TRBV28 to TRBJ2-4, with D tentatively TRBD2 (5 bases). V shed 5 bases and J shed 2 bases, with 10 bases lying between them. The V gene's germline CDR1 is MDHEN and CDR2 SYDVKM. The CDR3 has 14 amino acids. The CDR3 region has the DNA TGTGCCAGCAGTGACTCCGGGACCAAAAACATTCAGTACTTC. This sequence encodes CASSDSGTKNIQYF.

This chain uses TRBV2 with TRBJ1-5, with 8 bases fitting TRBD1. CDR1 and CDR2 (germline): SNHLY, FYNNEI. The ends lost 5 bases at V and 4 bases at J; junction bases unmatched: 4. CDR3 length equals 14 residues. CDR3 DNA: TGTGCCAGCAGTCCCGGACAGGGAAATCAGCCCCAGCATTTT. Its translation: CASSPGQGNQPQHF.